This TCR beta chain stems from a study of cytomegalovirus exposure and HLA in healthy donors. Study-wide context: Clustering assigned 81% of the approximately 400 genotyped donors to the Caucasian-associated ancestry cluster. Study results and limitations: Analysis was carried out at a later point, and it linked a missense DCLRE1C variant to TCR beta V- and J-gene trimming. Analysis performed later found under 20,000 TCR beta sequences associated with HLA alleles at 0.05 false discovery rate. Across donors, sequencing depth was assumed by presence/absence analyses to be roughly uniform.

Primers for the PCR totalled 60 Vbeta and 13 Jbeta. Sequencing used immunoSEQ multiplex PCR; TCRdb keeps in-frame clones, though not all of them. Here the sample spans some 110,000 clones, roughly 82% being singletons. In the case of this clone: Its antigen is undetermined.

The sequence derives from a woman aged 45-65 years in good health and CMV-seropositive. The sequencing sample was made of PBMCs.

CDR3 in amino acids: CASSEVAGGLPEQYF. The CDR3 nucleotides read TGTGCCAGCAGTGAGGTAGCGGGGGGACTTCCCGAGCAGTACTTC. The chain has TRBV6-4 and TRBJ2-5; 10 bases fit TRBD2. The J call may be wrong; the DNA end is better matched by TRBJ2-7. Germline values: CDR1 MRHNA, CDR2 SNTAGT. The CDR3 is made up of 15 amino acids.